One and the same sample provided the 5 T cell receptor beta chains below, sequenced in a study of blood T cell repertoires in COVID-19. Measured with immunoSEQ multiplex PCR; TCRdb has only the in-frame clones, and not every one. The data contain fewer than 200,000 clones, around 90% of them singletons. Sequencing used peripheral blood. All receptors derive from a man younger than 35 with COVID-19, enrolled during active disease.

The CDR3 nucleotides read TGTGCCAGCAGCTTAAGACGGGAGGGCACAGATACGCAGTATTTT. It translates to CASSLRREGTDTQYF. The gene calls are TRBV13 and TRBJ2-3; 7 positions agree with TRBD2. CDR1 and CDR2 (germline): PRHDT, FYEKMQ (reference sequence). The CDR3 is 15 amino acids. The V gene end was trimmed by 2 bases and the J gene end by 1 base; junction bases not matched to a gene: 3.

The chain combines TRBV28 with TRBJ1-2; no clear D gene. Germline-derived CDR1 and CDR2 are MDHEN and SYDVKM. V lost 4 bases and J lost 8, with 20 bases in between. This CDR3 is built from 15 residues. CDR3 amino acids: CASSSNPPRGWGYTF. The CDR3 nucleotides are TGTGCCAGCAGTTCTAACCCGCCCAGAGGATGGGGCTACACCTTC.

The chain employs TRBV19 and TRBJ2-6, with D possibly matching TRBD1 (5 bases). The CDR3 is 16 amino acids. V was shortened by 3 bases and J by 2 bases, with 11 bases between the two germline ends. The germline V gene encodes CDR1 LNHDA and CDR2 SQIVND (reference sequence). As DNA, the CDR3 is TGTGCCAGTAGTATCCAGGGTCGAGCTGGGGCCAACGTCCTGACTTTC. It codes for CASSIQGRAGANVLTF.

V gene TRBV5-1 combines with J gene TRBJ2-6, with D tentatively TRBD1 (6 bases). CDR3 length: 19 residues. The V end was cut by 4 bases, the J end by 3 bases, with 23 bases between. Germline V gives CDR1 SGHRS, CDR2 YFSETQ. The CDR3 DNA reads TGCGCCAGCAGCCCACACGGGACAAGGGGTAGCCTTGGGGCCAACGTCCTGACTTTC. Amino acids: CASSPHGTRGSLGANVLTF.

The sample holds one count of this clone. This sequence joins TRBV29-1 and TRBJ2-1; 8 bases are shared with TRBD1. This CDR3 spans 11 amino acids. Germline lookup yields CDR1 SQVTM and CDR2 ANQGSEA. Germline trimming cut 4 bases from V and 8 bases from J; bases unmatched to any gene: 1. This chain's CDR3 is CSVAQGDEQFF. The CDR3 coding sequence is TGCAGCGTTGCACAGGGGGATGAGCAGTTCTTC.